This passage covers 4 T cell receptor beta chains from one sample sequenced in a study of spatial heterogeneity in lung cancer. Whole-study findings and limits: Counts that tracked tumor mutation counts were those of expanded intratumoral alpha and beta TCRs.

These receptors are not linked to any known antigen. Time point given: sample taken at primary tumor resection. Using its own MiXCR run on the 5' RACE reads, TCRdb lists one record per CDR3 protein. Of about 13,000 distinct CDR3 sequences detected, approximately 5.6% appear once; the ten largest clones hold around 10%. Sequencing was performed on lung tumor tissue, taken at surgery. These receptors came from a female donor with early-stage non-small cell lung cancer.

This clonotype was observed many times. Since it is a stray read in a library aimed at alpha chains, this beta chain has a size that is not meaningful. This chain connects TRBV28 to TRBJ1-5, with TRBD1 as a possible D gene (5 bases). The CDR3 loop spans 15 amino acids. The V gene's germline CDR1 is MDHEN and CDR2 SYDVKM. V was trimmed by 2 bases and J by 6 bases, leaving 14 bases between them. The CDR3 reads CASSLEQVTSQPQHF. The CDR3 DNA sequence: TGTGCCAGCAGTTTAGAACAGGTTACATCTCAGCCCCAGCATTTT.

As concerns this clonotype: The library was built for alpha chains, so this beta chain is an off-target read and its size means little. The CDR3 bases are TGTGCCAGCAGCTTAGGTTACACCACCTACGAGCAGTACTTC. Its protein product is CASSLGYTTYEQYF. This chain joins TRBV7-2 and TRBJ2-7; D unresolved. V lost 1 base, J lost 2 bases, and 9 bases lay in between. The CDR3 is made up of 14 amino acids. Germline V gene lookup returns CDR1 SGHTA and CDR2 FQGNSA.

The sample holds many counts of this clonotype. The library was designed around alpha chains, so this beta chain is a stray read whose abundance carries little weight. CDR3 sequence reads: CAWSVTGTANTEAFF. CDR3 DNA sequence: TGTGCCTGGAGTGTAACCGGGACAGCGAACACTGAAGCTTTCTTT. The chain couples TRBV30 to TRBJ1-1, with 7 bases identical to TRBD1. After removal of 0 bases from V and 1 base from J, the junction contained 5 bases not matched to a gene. Per germline, CDR1 GTSNPN and CDR2 SVGIG (reference sequence). There are 15 residues in the CDR3.

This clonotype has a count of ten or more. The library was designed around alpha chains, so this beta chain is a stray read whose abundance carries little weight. The CDR3 nucleotides are TGTGCCAGCATGAGCCTTTACGAGCAGTACTTC. Protein sequence: CASMSLYEQYF. The chain recombines TRBV6-2 or TRBV6-3 with TRBJ2-7; the D is unclear. The CDR3 has 11 amino acids. Germline V gene sequence: CDR1 MNHEY, CDR2 SVGEGT. V lost 7 bases, J lost 4 bases, and 8 bases lay in between.